This T cell receptor beta chain is drawn from a study of molecular identifiers for immune sequencing clone quantification. Study in general: In replicates, RNA from 20,000 or 100,000 naive CD8 cells was divided five ways and four parts were sequenced. General study points: Over 97% of effector molecules, yet under 1% of naive-cell molecules, were held by clones above 20 RNA copies.

Between the trimmed V and J ends, which lost 4 bases and 6 bases, there was a span of 10 bases. Germline CDR1 SGHVS, CDR2 FNYEAQ. The CDR3 runs 13 residues. Each CDR3 protein gets one entry after TCRdb re-called the PCR reads with MiXCR. The repertoire consists of about 6,100 distinct CDR3 sequences, with less than 20% occurring once and the leading ten covering 2% to 2.5%. Judged by abundance, this clonotype is medium-sized (0.01 to 0.1%). Its antigen remains unknown. This rearrangement joins TRBV7-6 to TRBJ1-3; no reliable D call. The clonotype originates from a human donor in good health. Some libraries in this study had Jurkat cell RNA spiked in. What was sequenced was naive CD8+ T cells from blood, with Jurkat cell RNA spiked in. Documented subset: FACS-sorted CD8+CD4-CCR7+CD45RA+ naive T cells. CDR3 in amino acids: CASSSETVNTIYF. The CDR3 DNA reads as TGTGCCAGCAGCTCTGAGACCGTAAACACCATATATTTT.